The 14 T cell receptor beta chains reported below all come from one sample, sequenced in a study of cytomegalovirus exposure and HLA in healthy donors. It was with 60 Vbeta and 13 Jbeta primers that the PCR ran. Assay used: immunoSEQ multiplex PCR; TCRdb lists only in-frame clones, some missing. The profile covers 170,000 or so clones, with 77% appearing a single time and 3.7% taken by the ten largest. The sequenced sample consisted of PBMCs. Receptor source: a woman aged 55-69 years in good health and CMV-seropositive.

The gene calls are TRBV27 and TRBJ1-1; TRBD1 might be the D (5 bases). The CDR3 runs 13 residues. V lost 7 bases to trimming and J lost 0 bases, with 9 bases between them. The germline V gene encodes CDR1 MNHEY and CDR2 SMNVEV (reference sequence). The CDR3 loop is CASKDTLNTEAFF. CDR3 DNA: TGTGCCAGCAAGGACACCCTGAACACTGAAGCTTTCTTT.

The chain joins TRBV5-5 to TRBJ2-7; TRBD2 might be the D (6 bases). Germline CDR1 is SGHKS and CDR2 is YYEKEE (reference sequence). Trimming took off 6 bases at V and 2 bases at J, with 15 bases between the two ends. The CDR3 runs to 14 residues. In DNA, the CDR3 is TGTGCCAGCAACCCGGCGGGACTCCCCTACGAGCAGTACTTC. Translating gives CASNPAGLPYEQYF. Combining the CDR3 with reference TRBV5-5 and TRBJ2-7 gives the whole variable domain DAGVTQSPTHLIKTRGQQVTLRCSPISGHKSVSWYQQVLGQGPQFIFQYYEKEERGRGNFPDRFSARQFPNYSSELNVNALLLGDSALYLCASNPAGLPYEQYFGPGTRLTVT.

The genes are TRBV4-3 and TRBJ1-2; D is ambiguous. The V and J ends lost 2 bases and 8 bases respectively, with 15 bases between them. The CDR3 length is 14 residues. CDR1 is LGHNA, CDR2 YSLEER, per germline. CDR3 sequence reads: CASSQLTSGRGYTF. The CDR3 DNA follows: TGCGCCAGCAGCCAACTCACGAGTGGGCGCGGCTACACCTTC.

This chain uses TRBV5-1 with TRBJ1-2; 8 bases match TRBD1. This CDR3 comprises 14 residues. V shed 4 bases, J shed 7 bases, and the junction held 9 bases outside the gene matches. CDR1 SGHRS and CDR2 YFSETQ come from the germline V gene. The CDR3 loop is CASSPGQGVLGYTF. The CDR3 region has the DNA TGCGCCAGCAGCCCCGGACAGGGTGTACTTGGCTACACCTTC.

The gene calls are TRBV15 and TRBJ2-3, with D possibly TRBD2 on 5 matching bases. The CDR3 totals 14 residues. The V gene lost 3 bases and the J gene lost 1 base, with 8 bases spanning the gap. Germline V CDR1 and CDR2: LNHNV, YYDKDF (reference sequence). The CDR3 coding sequence is TGTGCCACCAGCAGCTCCGGGGGCACAGATACGCAGTATTTT. It encodes CATSSSGGTDTQYF.

V gene TRBV7-2 combines with J gene TRBJ2-1; 10 bases map to TRBD2. CDR1 is SGHTA and CDR2 is FQGNSA in the germline V gene. The CDR3 runs 15 residues. V shed 6 bases and J 5 bases; nucleotides not matched to a gene: 7. CDR3 sequence: CASSSGLAVNNEQFF. CDR3 coding DNA: TGTGCCAGCAGTTCAGGACTAGCGGTGAACAATGAGCAGTTCTTC.

This sequence joins TRBV5-6 and TRBJ1-4, with D tentatively TRBD1 (5 bases). Deletions cut 2 bases from V and 4 bases from J, with 9 bases between. The germline V gene has CDR1 SGHDT and CDR2 YYEEEE. The CDR3 is made up of 14 amino acids. The CDR3 loop is CASSLPRVNEKLFF. The CDR3 DNA sequence: TGTGCCAGCAGCTTACCCAGGGTTAATGAAAAACTGTTTTTT.

The rearrangement uses TRBV5-6 and TRBJ2-7; possibly TRBD1 for D (5 bases). Trimming shortened V by 7 bases and J by 0 bases, and 14 bases separated the two germline ends. CDR1 is SGHDT, CDR2 YYEEEE, per germline. The CDR3 covers 14 residues. DNA for the CDR3: TGTGCCAGCTGTTACAGGTTTCTCTCCTACGAGCAGTACTTC. Translated: CASCYRFLSYEQYF.

Only a few counts were recorded for this clone. V gene TRBV2 combines with J gene TRBJ2-7; D is possibly TRBD1 (6 bases). This CDR3 comprises 13 residues. Deletions cut 7 bases from V and 1 base from J, with 11 bases between. Germline V gene lookup returns CDR1 SNHLY and CDR2 FYNNEI. CDR3: CASNMDSSYEQYF. In nucleotides, the CDR3 is TGTGCCAGCAACATGGACAGTTCCTACGAGCAGTACTTC. Full variable domain (rest looked up from reference TRBV2 and TRBJ2-7): EPEVTQTPSHQVTQMGQEVILRCVPISNHLYFYWYRQILGQKVEFLVSFYNNEISEKSEIFDDQFSVERPDGSNFTLKIRSTKLEDSAMYFCASNMDSSYEQYFGPGTRLTVT.

The V and J genes are TRBV5-8 and TRBJ2-5, with 14 bases matching TRBD2. Germline assignment: CDR1 SGHTS and CDR2 YDEGEE. The CDR3 is 18 residues long. The junction had 7 bases not matched to a gene; V was cut back by 0 bases and J by 3 bases. The CDR3 DNA reads TGTGCCAGCAGCTTGGTGCGACTAGCGGGGGGGCCAGAAGAGACCCAGTACTTC. It specifies CASSLVRLAGGPEETQYF.

This clone occurred a few times. The chain employs TRBV7-2 and TRBJ2-5, with 8 bases that match TRBD1. This CDR3 contains 16 residues. Germline V gene sequence: CDR1 SGHTA, CDR2 FQGNSA. The junction had 9 bases not matched to a gene; V was cut back by 1 base and J by 5 bases. The CDR3 loop reads CASSLGLGRDRETQYF. Here the CDR3 DNA reads TGTGCCAGCAGCTTAGGGCTTGGCCGGGACAGGGAGACCCAGTACTTC.

V gene TRBV9 combines with J gene TRBJ2-5, with a possible D match to TRBD2 (5 bases). Trimming took 0 bases from V and 5 from J, leaving 11 bases between them. The length of the CDR3 is 14 residues. The V gene's germline CDR1 is SGDLS and CDR2 YYNGEE. CDR3 residues: CASSVVDSVETQYF. CDR3 sequence (DNA): TGTGCCAGCAGCGTAGTGGATAGCGTGGAGACCCAGTACTTC.

This chain joins TRBV5-4 and TRBJ1-4, with a possible D match to TRBD1 (5 bases). Germline CDR1 SGHNT, CDR2 YYREEE (reference sequence). Trimming shortened V by 3 bases and J by 2 bases, and 17 bases separated the two germline ends. CDR3 length: 17 residues. In DNA form, the CDR3 reads TGTGCCAGCAGCTCCCTCGGGCAGGGTGGGACTAATGAAAAACTGTTTTTT. Protein: CASSSLGQGGTNEKLFF.

The chain combines TRBV6-4 with TRBJ2-1, with a weak D call TRBD1 (6 bases). CDR3 length equals 14 residues. Trimming removed 5 bases at V and 7 bases at J, with 15 bases between. Germline V gene data show CDR1 as MRHNA and CDR2 as SNTAGT. Here the CDR3 reads CASSSRSQGNEQFF. In nucleotides, the CDR3 is TGTGCCAGCAGTAGTAGATCTCAGGGGAATGAGCAGTTCTTC.